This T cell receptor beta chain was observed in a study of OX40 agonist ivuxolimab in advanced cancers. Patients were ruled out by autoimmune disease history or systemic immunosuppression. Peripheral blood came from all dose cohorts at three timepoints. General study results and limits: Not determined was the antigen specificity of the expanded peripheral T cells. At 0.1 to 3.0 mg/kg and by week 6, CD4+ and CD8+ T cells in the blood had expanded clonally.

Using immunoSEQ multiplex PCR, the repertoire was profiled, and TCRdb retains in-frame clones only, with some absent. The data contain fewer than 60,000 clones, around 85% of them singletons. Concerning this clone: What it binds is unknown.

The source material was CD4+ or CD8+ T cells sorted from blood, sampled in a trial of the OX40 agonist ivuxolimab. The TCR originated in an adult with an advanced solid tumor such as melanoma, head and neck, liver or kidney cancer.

The CDR3 loop reads CATSTKKTGREAFF. CDR3 nucleotide sequence: TGTGCCACCAGCACCAAGAAGACAGGCCGTGAAGCTTTCTTT. The chain employs TRBV15 and TRBJ1-1; D is possibly TRBD1 (6 bases). The V end lost 4 bases, the J end lost 7 bases, and 16 bases lay between the germline ends. CDR3 length: 14 amino acids. Germline CDR1 and CDR2: LNHNV and YYDKDF (reference sequence).